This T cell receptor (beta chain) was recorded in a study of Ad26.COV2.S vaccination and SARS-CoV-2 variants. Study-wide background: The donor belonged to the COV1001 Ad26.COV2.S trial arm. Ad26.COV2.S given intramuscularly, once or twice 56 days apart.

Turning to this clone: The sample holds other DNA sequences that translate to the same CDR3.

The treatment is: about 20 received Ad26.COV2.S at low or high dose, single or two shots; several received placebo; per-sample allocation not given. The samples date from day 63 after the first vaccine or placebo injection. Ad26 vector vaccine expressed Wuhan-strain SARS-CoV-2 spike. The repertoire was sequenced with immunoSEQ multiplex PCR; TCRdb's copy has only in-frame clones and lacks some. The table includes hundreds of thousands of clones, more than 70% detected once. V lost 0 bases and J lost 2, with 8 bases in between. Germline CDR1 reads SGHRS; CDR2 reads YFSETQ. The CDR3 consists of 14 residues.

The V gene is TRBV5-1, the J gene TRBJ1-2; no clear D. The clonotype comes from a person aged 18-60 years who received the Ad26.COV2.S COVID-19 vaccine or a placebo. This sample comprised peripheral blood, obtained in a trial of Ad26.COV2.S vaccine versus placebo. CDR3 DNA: TGCGCCAGCAGCTTGGGAACGGAGAACTATGGCTACACCTTC. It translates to CASSLGTENYGYTF.